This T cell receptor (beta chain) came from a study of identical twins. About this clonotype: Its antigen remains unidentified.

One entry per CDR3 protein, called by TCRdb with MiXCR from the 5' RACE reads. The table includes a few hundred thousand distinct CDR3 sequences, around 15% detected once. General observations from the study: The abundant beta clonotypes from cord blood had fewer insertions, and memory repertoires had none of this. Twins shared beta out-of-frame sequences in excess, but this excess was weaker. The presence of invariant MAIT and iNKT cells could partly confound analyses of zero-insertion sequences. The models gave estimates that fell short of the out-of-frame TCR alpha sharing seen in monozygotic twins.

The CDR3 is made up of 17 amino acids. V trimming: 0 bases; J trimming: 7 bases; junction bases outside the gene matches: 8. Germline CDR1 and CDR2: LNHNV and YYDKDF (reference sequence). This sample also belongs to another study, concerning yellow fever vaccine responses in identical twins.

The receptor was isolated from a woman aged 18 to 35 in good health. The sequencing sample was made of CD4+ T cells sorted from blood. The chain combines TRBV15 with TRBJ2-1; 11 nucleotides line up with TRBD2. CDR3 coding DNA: TGTGCCACCAGCAGAGATCAACTAGCGGGAGCTCTGAATGAGCAGTTCTTC. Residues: CATSRDQLAGALNEQFF.